This T cell receptor (beta chain) appears in the sequencing data of a study of patients and donors after allogeneic stem cell transplantation. TCRdb itself ran the RT-PCR reads through MiXCR, one entry per CDR3 protein. The data contain about 230,000 distinct CDR3 sequences, around 14% of them singletons. This receptor was obtained from a human donor who was either an allogeneic HSCT recipient or a stem cell or donor lymphocyte infusion donor (not recorded which). It is not recorded whose cells these are; they may come from a transplant donor. Sequences were obtained from blood, either unsorted or a sorted T cell fraction (not recorded which).

CDR3 sequence: CASSLTSRAGYTF. In DNA, the CDR3 is TGTGCCAGCAGCTTAACAAGCCGCGCAGGCTACACCTTC. The rearrangement links TRBV7-3 to TRBJ1-2; no clear D gene. The CDR3 totals 13 residues. Per the germline V gene, CDR1 is SGHTA and CDR2 is FQGTGA. Trimming shortened V by 0 bases and J by 8 bases, and 10 bases separated the two germline ends.